The 5 T cell receptor beta chains in this list originate from one sample, sequenced in a study of control samples from healthy donors and cancer patients. Repertoires were generated with immunoSEQ multiplex PCR, while TCRdb's copy carries only in-frame clones and drops some. The table lists about 120,000 clones, about 92% of them singletons, with about 1.7% in the top ten. The sequencing sample was made of PBMCs. The origin of the receptors is a man in his fifties or sixties with head and neck cancer.

The J gene is TRBJ1-1, the V gene TRBV7-2; TRBD1 might be the D (5 bases). From germline, CDR1 is SGHTA and CDR2 FQGNSA. CDR3 length equals 15 residues. V was pared by 4 bases and J by 5 bases, with 17 bases between. The DNA of the CDR3 is TGTGCCAGCAGCTCCGGCGGGGTCGGGGGTACTGAAGCTTTCTTT. Translation gives CASSSGGVGGTEAFF.

Only a few counts were recorded for this clone. The V and J genes are TRBV5-1 and TRBJ1-1; D is unresolved. The CDR3 totals 14 residues. Looked up from germline, CDR1 is SGHRS and CDR2 is YFSETQ. V gave up 0 bases and J gave up 1 base, with 7 bases separating them. For the CDR3, the DNA is TGCGCCAGCAGCTTGGGTCAGCCGAACACTGAAGCTTTCTTT. As protein: CASSLGQPNTEAFF.

The chain is built from TRBV5-1 and TRBJ2-2; D gene ambiguous. CDR3 length equals 14 residues. Trimming removed 5 bases from V and 1 base from J, with 9 bases in between. Germline CDR1 SGHRS, CDR2 YFSETQ. CDR3 region: CASSANLNTGELFF. The CDR3 coding sequence is TGCGCCAGCAGTGCTAACCTGAACACCGGGGAGCTGTTTTTT.

DNA for the CDR3: TGTGCCAGCAGTTTACGGCAGGGAAAGAGCGAGCAGTACTTC. Protein: CASSLRQGKSEQYF. The chain has TRBV28 and TRBJ2-7, with a possible D match to TRBD1 (5 bases). Trimming shortened V by 2 bases and J by 6 bases, and 14 bases separated the two germline ends. Germline CDR1 is MDHEN and CDR2 is SYDVKM. The CDR3 runs 14 residues.

The chain is built from TRBV19 and TRBJ1-1, with 7 bases that match TRBD1. CDR3 length: 12 amino acids. Germline lookup yields CDR1 LNHDA and CDR2 SQIVND (reference sequence). The V segment lost 6 bases and the J segment 5 bases; nucleotides outside the gene matches: 3. The CDR3 here is CASSARGTEAFF. The CDR3 coding sequence is TGTGCCAGTAGCGCCAGGGGGACTGAAGCTTTCTTT.